This T cell receptor beta chain emerged from a study of OX40 agonist ivuxolimab in advanced cancers. Study-wide context: Every 2 weeks, patients got intravenous ivuxolimab at one of six dose levels (0.01-10 mg/kg). Dose-escalation patients' cancers were hepatocellular carcinoma, melanoma, renal cell or head and neck cancer. Partial responses were achieved by three patients, one with hepatocellular carcinoma and two with cutaneous melanoma. General study findings and limits: Expanded clones were, on average, more numerous in CD8+ T cells than in CD4+.

Concerning this clone: What it binds is unknown.

Produced via immunoSEQ multiplex PCR; TCRdb's table is partial and in-frame only. The profile covers 80,000 or so clones, with around 93% appearing a single time and more than 13% taken by the ten largest. The CDR3 has 15 amino acids. V lost 10 bases, J lost 5 bases, and 8 bases stayed unmatched. CDR1 and CDR2 (germline): SEHNR, FQNEAQ (reference sequence). The chain has TRBV7-9 and TRBJ2-1; 13 positions agree with TRBD2. The receptor's source is an adult with an advanced solid tumor such as melanoma, head and neck, liver or kidney cancer. The specimen comprised CD4+ or CD8+ T cells sorted from blood, sampled in a trial of the OX40 agonist ivuxolimab. The CDR3 sequence: CATSELAGGNNEQFF. In DNA form, the CDR3 reads TGTGCCACCTCGGAACTAGCGGGAGGGAACAATGAGCAGTTCTTC.